The 14 T cell receptor beta chains below all came from one sample that was sequenced in a study of blood T cell repertoires in COVID-19. Some clones are missing from TCRdb's copy, which holds only in-frame ones; the method was immunoSEQ multiplex PCR. The sample holds about 190,000 clones, around 90% seen once. Input material: peripheral blood. All receptors come from a man aged 40-50 years with active or convalescent COVID-19.

The chain is built from TRBV4-3 and TRBJ2-7; maybe TRBD1 (5 bases). CDR1 and CDR2 from the germline V gene are LGHNA and YSLEER. The CDR3 has 14 residues. V was clipped by 4 bases and J by 5 bases, with 15 bases between them. CDR3 in amino acids: CASSPALDSHEQYF. The CDR3 region has the DNA TGCGCCAGCAGCCCTGCCCTCGACAGCCACGAGCAGTACTTC.

The V gene is TRBV5-6, the J gene TRBJ2-3; D is unclear. The CDR3 covers 13 residues. V lost 1 base and J 4 bases, leaving 7 bases between the germline ends. CDR1 SGHDT and CDR2 YYEEEE come from the germline V gene. CDR3: CASSLYFSDTQYF. The CDR3 DNA is TGTGCCAGCAGCTTGTATTTCTCAGATACGCAGTATTTT.

The chain recombines TRBV28 with TRBJ2-2, with TRBD2 matching over 12 bases. Losses at the gene ends were 6 bases for V and 5 bases for J; bases not matched to a gene: 4. The CDR3 length is 15 residues. Germline CDR1 reads MDHEN; CDR2 reads SYDVKM. CDR3 residues: CASRTSGSRTGELFF. Written as DNA, the CDR3 is TGTGCCAGCAGGACTAGCGGGAGTCGGACCGGGGAGCTGTTTTTT.

CDR3 in DNA: TGCGCCAGCAGCCAGAACGCCGTGGCAGGGGACGATGGCTACACCTTC. Its protein product is CASSQNAVAGDDGYTF. The chain is built from TRBV5-1 and TRBJ1-2; TRBD1 might be the D (6 bases). This CDR3 has 16 residues. Germline assignment: CDR1 SGHRS and CDR2 YFSETQ. The germline V and J ends were trimmed by 4 bases and 6 bases, with 22 bases remaining between them. Using reference TRBV5-1 and TRBJ1-2 for the parts outside the CDR3, the full variable domain is KAGVTQTPRYLIKTRGQQVTLSCSPISGHRSVSWYQQTPGQGLQFLFEYFSETQRNKGNFPGRFSGRQFSNSRSEMNVSTLELGDSALYLCASSQNAVAGDDGYTFGSGTRLTVV.

The chain joins TRBV27 to TRBJ1-5; D call uncertain. The CDR3 totals 15 residues. Germline V CDR1 and CDR2: MNHEY, SMNVEV (reference sequence). Deletions cut 4 bases from V and 7 bases from J, with 17 bases between. The CDR3 sequence is CASSSGDGGLQPQHF. DNA of the CDR3: TGTGCCAGCAGTTCCGGGGATGGAGGTTTGCAGCCCCAGCATTTT.

The V gene is TRBV19, the J gene TRBJ1-1; possibly TRBD1 for D (6 bases). Between the trimmed V and J ends, which lost 5 bases and 11 bases, there was a span of 15 bases. Germline CDR1 and CDR2: LNHDA and SQIVND (reference sequence). The CDR3 has 12 residues. CDR3 nucleotide sequence: TGTGCCAGTAGTCCGACAGGACTGACGGCTTTCTTT. Amino acids: CASSPTGLTAFF.

The chain carries TRBV14 and TRBJ2-1, with 9 positions matching TRBD1. This CDR3 spans 15 amino acids. CDR1 is SGHDN, CDR2 FVKESK, per germline. Unmatched junction bases numbered 7, after V lost 5 bases and J lost 5 bases. The CDR3: CASSKGGTGNNEQFF. The CDR3 bases are TGTGCCAGCAGCAAAGGGGGGACAGGGAACAATGAGCAGTTCTTC.

V usage is TRBV19 and J usage is TRBJ2-5, with TRBD1 identical over 10 bases. The trim removed 6 bases at V and 5 bases at J, leaving 12 bases unmatched. This CDR3 comprises 16 residues. CDR1 and CDR2 (germline): LNHDA, SQIVND (reference sequence). The CDR3 DNA follows: TGTGCCAGTAGCCCTATCCGGGACAGGGGAGGGGAGACCCAGTACTTC. Its protein is CASSPIRDRGGETQYF.

This chain uses TRBV7-2 with TRBJ1-6; weak D call: TRBD1 (6 bases). The CDR3 is 14 amino acids. Trimming stripped 0 bases from V and 8 bases from J, with 8 bases between. Germline CDR1 is SGHTA and CDR2 is FQGNSA. CDR3 amino acids: CASSLAPGDSPLHF. The CDR3 DNA reads TGTGCCAGCAGCTTAGCCCCAGGGGATTCACCCCTCCACTTT.

V gene TRBV4-3 combines with J gene TRBJ1-5; D is possibly TRBD1 (6 bases). This CDR3 comprises 16 residues. V was shortened by 0 bases and J by 3 bases, with 12 bases between the two germline ends. CDR1 LGHNA and CDR2 YSLEER come from the germline V gene. The DNA of the CDR3 is TGCGCCAGCAGCCAAGATCGAACAGGGCCCAATCAGCCCCAGCATTTT. Translated: CASSQDRTGPNQPQHF.

The chain has TRBV19 and TRBJ2-1, with 8 bases identical to TRBD2. Germline values: CDR1 LNHDA, CDR2 SQIVND (reference sequence). Germline trimming cut 6 bases from V and 4 bases from J; bases unmatched to any gene: 5. CDR3 size: 14 residues. The CDR3 spells CASSAAGDYNEQFF. Here the CDR3 DNA reads TGTGCCAGTAGCGCAGCGGGGGATTACAATGAGCAGTTCTTC.

The rearrangement joins TRBV18 to TRBJ1-2, with TRBD1 as a possible D gene (5 bases). CDR3 size: 15 residues. Per germline, CDR1 KGHSH and CDR2 LQKENI. Trimming cost V 2 bases and J 5 bases, with 15 bases left between them. CDR3 amino acids: CASSPITQEPYGYTF. CDR3 sequence (DNA): TGTGCCAGCTCACCAATCACACAGGAGCCATATGGCTACACCTTC.

The chain couples TRBV2 to TRBJ2-1; D uncertain. The ends were cut back, 5 bases at V and 6 bases at J, with 14 bases in the middle. The V gene's germline CDR1 is SNHLY and CDR2 FYNNEI. The CDR3 is 14 amino acids. CDR3 bases: TGTGCCAGCAGTTTCGTCTCATTTAGCAATGAGCAGTTCTTC. Translation gives CASSFVSFSNEQFF.

J is TRBJ2-5 and V is TRBV12-5; 7 bases are a match to TRBD2. CDR1 and CDR2 from the germline V gene are LGHNT and FRNRAP. The CDR3 contains 15 residues. V dropped 5 bases and J dropped 2; count of bases not matched to a gene: 8. The CDR3 coding sequence is TGTGCTAGTGGTACCCAGCGGGGACTACAAGAGACCCAGTACTTC. Its protein product is CASGTQRGLQETQYF.